Reported below is one T cell receptor beta chain. This sample was included in a study of CXCR3-negative and CXCR3-positive naive CD8 T cells. The CDR3 consists of 17 residues. Germline assignment: CDR1 SGHRS and CDR2 YFSETQ. Preparation of TRB cDNA libraries relied on 5' RACE carrying UMI labels. TCRdb reprocessed the 5' RACE reads, keeping one entry per CDR3 protein, no DNA. The clone table shows about 130,000 distinct CDR3 sequences, with the ten largest holding about 0.44%. This chain uses TRBV5-1 with TRBJ2-1; absent DNA, TCRdb's TRBD1 call cannot be checked. Sequencing was done on a sample of naive CXCR3- CD8+ T cells from blood. The subset here: CD45RO-CCR7+CD27+CD95- naive CD8+ T cells lacking CXCR3 (TNR3-). This clonotype originated in a human donor in good health. Some clones in this sample may be carry-over from other donors' samples. CDR3 sequence reads: CASSTPPQGLPDNEQFF.